These 17 T cell receptor beta chains share one sample of origin, sequenced in a study of blood T cell repertoires in COVID-19. The method was immunoSEQ multiplex PCR; TCRdb's version includes in-frame clones alone and lacks a portion of them. This table holds hundreds of thousands of clones, over 85% found once. Source material: PBMCs or T cells enriched from blood (not recorded which). These receptors were obtained from a young woman who had recovered from COVID-19.

The chain uses TRBV6-1 and TRBJ1-2; D is ambiguous. The CDR3 loop spans 14 amino acids. Germline CDR1 is MNHNS and CDR2 is SASEGT. The V and J ends lost 3 bases and 2 bases respectively, with 10 bases between them. The CDR3 reads CASSERALNYGYTF. The CDR3 DNA follows: TGTGCCAGCAGTGAGAGAGCCCTCAACTATGGCTACACCTTC.

The rearrangement uses TRBV5-6 and TRBJ2-7; TRBD1 is a possible D gene (6 bases). Germline V lookup: CDR1 SGHDT, CDR2 YYEEEE. V was trimmed by 1 base and J by 1 base, leaving 15 bases between them. The CDR3 length is 16 residues. The CDR3 coding sequence is TGTGCCAGCAGCTTGTACAGGGTCGTGTATTCCTACGAGCAGTACTTC. Translation: CASSLYRVVYSYEQYF. Full variable domain (outside the CDR3, taken from reference TRBV5-6 and TRBJ2-7): DAGVTQSPTHLIKTRGQQVTLRCSPKSGHDTVSWYQQALGQGPQFIFQYYEEEERQRGNFPDRFSGHQFPNYSSELNVNALLLGDSALYLCASSLYRVVYSYEQYFGPGTRLTVT.

The V and J genes are TRBV28 and TRBJ2-5, with TRBD2 matching 9 bases. Per the germline V gene, CDR1 is MDHEN and CDR2 is SYDVKM. V trimming: 5 bases; J trimming: 6 bases; junction bases outside the gene matches: 13. The CDR3 is 16 amino acids. As DNA, the CDR3 is TGTGCCAGCAGTCCACGTCGTAGCGGGAGTGGGAAGACCCAGTACTTC. Translation: CASSPRRSGSGKTQYF.

This clone came up once. The CDR3 protein is CASSSPREGYHEQYF. The CDR3 DNA sequence: TGTGCCAGCAGTTCTCCTCGGGAGGGCTACCACGAGCAGTACTTC. The chain employs TRBV27 and TRBJ2-7, with TRBD2 matching over 8 bases. The J segment lost 5 bases and the V segment lost 4 bases, leaving 10 bases of the junction unmatched. Germline V gene lookup returns CDR1 MNHEY and CDR2 SMNVEV (reference sequence). The CDR3 length is 15 residues.

The rearrangement links TRBV19 to TRBJ2-3, with D possibly matching TRBD1 (6 bases). V was cut by 0 bases and J by 2 bases, with 9 bases left in between. The CDR3 spans 15 residues. CDR1 is LNHDA and CDR2 is SQIVND in the germline V gene (reference sequence). CDR3 region: CASSIEDSYTDTQYF. The CDR3 DNA reads TGTGCCAGTAGTATAGAGGACAGTTACACAGATACGCAGTATTTT. Full variable domain (outside the CDR3, taken from reference TRBV19 and TRBJ2-3): DGGITQSPKYLFRKEGQNVTLSCEQNLNHDAMYWYRQDPGQGLRLIYYSQIVNDFQKGDIAEGYSVSREKKESFPLTVTSAQKNPTAFYLCASSIEDSYTDTQYFGPGTRLTVL.

V gene TRBV3-1 (or the pseudogene TRBV3-2) combines with J gene TRBJ2-5, with 7 bases lining up with TRBD1. The V and J ends lost 4 bases and 6 bases, in that order; junction bases with no gene match: 11. Per germline, CDR1 LGHDT and CDR2 YNNKEL (reference sequence). CDR3 size: 15 residues. This chain's CDR3 is CASSLGTDPKQTQYF. CDR3 DNA sequence: TGTGCCAGCAGCCTTGGGACAGACCCCAAACAGACCCAGTACTTC.

V is TRBV4-1 and J is TRBJ2-2, with TRBD1 as a possible D gene (5 bases). The CDR3 has 15 amino acids. Deletions cut 3 bases from V and 5 bases from J, with 13 bases between. From germline, CDR1 is MGHRA and CDR2 YSYEKL. Here the CDR3 DNA reads TGCGCCAGCAGCCACCGACAGAGTAGGACCGGGGAGCTGTTTTTT. Encoded protein: CASSHRQSRTGELFF.

The chain carries TRBV27 and TRBJ2-3; D is perhaps TRBD2 (6 bases). Trimming removed 8 bases at V and 1 base at J, with 19 bases between. Germline CDR1 is MNHEY and CDR2 is SMNVEV (reference sequence). The CDR3 is made up of 16 amino acids. CDR3 bases: TGTGCCAGCTGGGGTTTGTGGGAGCGGGGCACAGATACGCAGTATTTT. As protein: CASWGLWERGTDTQYF.

This chain joins TRBV30 and TRBJ2-5, with 15 bases that match TRBD2. CDR1 and CDR2 (germline): GTSNPN, SVGIG (reference sequence). CDR3 length equals 15 residues. V trimming: 1 base; J trimming: 5 bases; junction bases outside the gene matches: 2. DNA of the CDR3: TGTGCCTGGAGTGCGGGACTAGCGGGAGGTGAGACCCAGTACTTC. It translates to CAWSAGLAGGETQYF.

The chain employs TRBV11-3 and TRBJ2-7; 7 nucleotides line up with TRBD1. The J segment lost 0 bases and the V segment lost 6 bases, leaving 8 bases of the junction unmatched. CDR3 length: 15 amino acids. Germline V CDR1 and CDR2: SGHNT, YENEEA. CDR3 in amino acids: CASSNAGTASYEQYF. The CDR3 region has the DNA TGTGCCAGCAGTAACGCCGGGACAGCCTCCTACGAGCAGTACTTC. The whole variable domain, remainder taken from reference TRBV11-3 and TRBJ2-7, is EAGVVQSPRYKIIEKKQPVAFWCNPISGHNTLYWYLQNLGQGPELLIRYENEEAVDDSQLPKDRFSAERLKGVDSTLKIQPAELGDSAVYLCASSNAGTASYEQYFGPGTRLTVT.

The genes are TRBV19 and TRBJ1-1; D gene uncertain. Trimming removed 5 bases from V and 1 base from J, with 5 bases in between. CDR1 and CDR2 from the germline V gene are LNHDA and SQIVND (reference sequence). The CDR3 contains 12 residues. As DNA, the CDR3 is TGTGCCAGTAGTCCGGGGAACACTGAAGCTTTCTTT. Protein sequence: CASSPGNTEAFF. Full variable domain (missing parts from reference TRBV19 and TRBJ1-1): DGGITQSPKYLFRKEGQNVTLSCEQNLNHDAMYWYRQDPGQGLRLIYYSQIVNDFQKGDIAEGYSVSREKKESFPLTVTSAQKNPTAFYLCASSPGNTEAFFGQGTRLTVV.

CDR3 DNA: TGTGCCAGCAGCCTCTGGGGGGGACAAACTAACTATGGCTACACCTTC. Translation gives CASSLWGGQTNYGYTF. The chain couples TRBV7-2 to TRBJ1-2; maybe TRBD1 (6 bases). V gave up 5 bases and J gave up 0 bases, with 16 bases separating them. From germline, CDR1 is SGHTA and CDR2 FQGNSA. This CDR3 has 16 residues. Drawing the rest from reference TRBV7-2 and TRBJ1-2, the complete variable domain is GAGVSQSPSNKVTEKGKDVELRCDPISGHTALYWYRQSLGQGLEFLIYFQGNSAPDKSGLPSDRFSAERTGGSVSTLTIQRTQQEDSAVYLCASSLWGGQTNYGYTFGSGTRLTVV.

Of note for this clone: The junction departs from germline at one end; a sequencing error may be responsible. The rearrangement links TRBV6-5 to TRBJ1-4; tentatively, D is TRBD1 (5 bases). The CDR3 loop spans 13 amino acids. In germline, CDR1 is MNHEY, CDR2 SVGAGI. The CDR3 region has the DNA TGTGCCAGCACCCCTGCAGGGAATGGAAAACTGTTTTTT. Translated, it gives CASTPAGNGKLFF.

V gene TRBV19 combines with J gene TRBJ2-1; 13 bases are shared with TRBD2. The CDR3 totals 17 residues. Per germline, CDR1 LNHDA and CDR2 SQIVND (reference sequence). Trimming at V came to 0 bases and at J to 6 bases, leaving 5 bases not matched to a gene. The CDR3 loop reads CASSIDPGLAGLNEQFF. CDR3 nucleotides: TGTGCCAGTAGTATAGATCCGGGACTAGCGGGACTCAATGAGCAGTTCTTC.

V usage is TRBV9 and J usage is TRBJ2-5, with TRBD1 as a possible D gene (6 bases). Deletions cut 0 bases from V and 7 bases from J, with 16 bases between. The CDR3 sequence is 15 residues long. CDR1 and CDR2 (germline): SGDLS, YYNGEE. Here the CDR3 DNA reads TGTGCCAGCAGCGTAGGCAGGATAGAAGGGGGGACCCAGTACTTC. As protein: CASSVGRIEGGTQYF.

Only a few counts were recorded for this clone. This sequence joins TRBV7-9 and TRBJ1-1; a possible D gene is TRBD1 (5 bases). There are 14 residues in the CDR3. Trimming stripped 3 bases from V and 1 base from J, with 9 bases between. Per germline, CDR1 SEHNR and CDR2 FQNEAQ (reference sequence). Here the CDR3 DNA reads TGTGCCAGCAGCTTCGACAGTCCGAACACTGAAGCTTTCTTT. It translates to CASSFDSPNTEAFF.

V gene TRBV30 combines with J gene TRBJ1-5; D not resolved. The germline V and J ends were trimmed by 2 bases and 3 bases, with 8 bases remaining between them. This CDR3 has 13 amino acids. The germline CDR1 and CDR2 sequences are GTSNPN and SVGIG (reference sequence). The CDR3 region is CAWSPSTNQPQHF. DNA of the CDR3: TGTGCCTGGAGTCCTAGTACCAATCAGCCCCAGCATTTT.